Below, 23 T cell receptor beta chains from the same sample are listed, as sequenced in a study of T cell responses to AZD1222 COVID-19 vaccine. Only in-frame clones appear in the TCRdb table, and some are missing; sequencing was by immunoSEQ multiplex PCR. This table holds about 120,000 clones, more than 70% found once. Specimen: peripheral blood, collected 28 days after the second AZD1222 dose. The receptors shown here come from an adult who received the AZD1222 COVID-19 vaccine.

The chain employs TRBV3-1 (or the pseudogene TRBV3-2) and TRBJ2-1, with a tentative D call TRBD1 (5 bases). Germline CDR1 is LGHDT and CDR2 is YNNKEL (reference sequence). The CDR3 totals 18 residues. V was cut by 4 bases and J by 10 bases, with 29 bases left in between. CDR3 sequence: CASSPTVERRASPREQFF. DNA for the CDR3: TGTGCCAGCAGCCCGACAGTCGAACGCCGGGCATCCCCAAGGGAGCAGTTCTTC.

The chain carries TRBV23-1 and TRBJ1-5; D is unresolved. TRBV23-1 is designated an ORF whose function remains uncertain. This CDR3 comprises 14 residues. V lost 2 bases to trimming and J lost 3 bases, with 8 bases between them. Here the CDR3 reads CASSQTVYNQPQHF. The DNA for the CDR3 is TGCGCCAGCAGTCAAACAGTATACAATCAGCCCCAGCATTTT.

The chain combines TRBV4-3 with TRBJ2-5; no reliable D call. The CDR3 has 15 amino acids. Trimming removed 5 bases from V and 3 bases from J, with 16 bases in between. The germline V gene encodes CDR1 LGHNA and CDR2 YSLEER. The CDR3 coding sequence is TGCGCCAGCAGCGTTACTCCCTCTGCCAAAGAGACCCAGTACTTC. This sequence encodes CASSVTPSAKETQYF.

The CDR3 protein is CASAGQGNTEAFF. CDR3 DNA sequence: TGTGCCAGCGCGGGACAGGGGAACACTGAAGCTTTCTTT. The chain links TRBV2 to TRBJ1-1, with 9 bases fitting TRBD1. Germline-derived CDR1 and CDR2 are SNHLY and FYNNEI. Trimming at V came to 8 bases and at J to 1 base, leaving 2 bases not matched to a gene. This CDR3 is built from 13 residues. The full variable domain, with the rest looked up from reference TRBV2 and TRBJ1-1, is EPEVTQTPSHQVTQMGQEVILRCVPISNHLYFYWYRQILGQKVEFLVSFYNNEISEKSEIFDDQFSVERPDGSNFTLKIRSTKLEDSAMYFCASAGQGNTEAFFGQGTRLTVV.

This chain links TRBV9 with TRBJ1-2; 7 bases fit TRBD1. The CDR3 contains 17 residues. Germline-derived CDR1 and CDR2 are SGDLS and YYNGEE. With V trimmed by 2 bases and J by 3 bases, 13 bases remained unmatched. The CDR3 protein is CASSVGGAGGFDYGYTF. CDR3 coding DNA: TGTGCCAGCAGCGTTGGCGGGGCAGGGGGGTTCGACTATGGCTACACCTTC.

The chain uses TRBV4-3 and TRBJ1-6, with TRBD1 matching 9 bases. The V segment lost 2 bases and the J segment 9 bases; nucleotides outside the gene matches: 11. From germline, CDR1 is LGHNA and CDR2 YSLEER. The CDR3 totals 17 residues. CDR3 bases: TGCGCCAGCAGCCAAAAACCCCCACAGGGGGCGGGTTCACCCCTCCACTTT. This translates into CASSQKPPQGAGSPLHF.

This chain uses TRBV3-1 (or the pseudogene TRBV3-2) with TRBJ2-7, with 8 bases aligning to TRBD2. The CDR3 contains 15 residues. CDR1 LGHDT and CDR2 YNNKEL come from the germline V gene (reference sequence). The V segment lost 1 base and the J segment 3 bases; nucleotides outside the gene matches: 5. CDR3: CASSQGGRSYYEQYF. The CDR3 coding sequence is TGTGCCAGCAGCCAAGGCGGGAGGTCCTACTACGAGCAGTACTTC.

The chain employs TRBV28 and TRBJ1-6; D ambiguous. Germline CDR1 reads MDHEN; CDR2 reads SYDVKM. V lost 10 bases, J lost 9 bases, and 16 bases lay in between. The CDR3 spans 13 residues. The CDR3 DNA reads TGTGCCACCATCCAATCGTATCGTTCACCCCTCCACTTT. Translated, it gives CATIQSYRSPLHF.

The CDR3 is CASSYQGGAVNGELFF. DNA of the CDR3: TGTGCCAGCAGTTACCAGGGGGGAGCGGTGAACGGGGAGCTGTTTTTT. The V call is TRBV6-5, the J call TRBJ2-2; TRBD1 is a possible D gene (7 bases). Germline V CDR1 and CDR2: MNHEY, SVGAGI. The V end lost 2 bases, the J end lost 7 bases, and 17 bases lay between the germline ends. The CDR3 has 16 amino acids.

This clone occurred a few times. This chain uses TRBV4-3 with TRBJ2-7, with 11 bases aligning to TRBD2. The CDR3 extends over 15 amino acids. The V gene's germline CDR1 is LGHNA and CDR2 YSLEER. V dropped 2 bases and J dropped 2; count of bases not matched to a gene: 2. Written as DNA, the CDR3 is TGCGCCAGCAGCCAATCTAGCGGGAGGACCTACGAGCAGTACTTC. This sequence encodes CASSQSSGRTYEQYF.

This chain uses TRBV19 with TRBJ1-4, with D possibly TRBD1 on 6 matching bases. Trimming stripped 4 bases from V and 3 bases from J, with 12 bases between. Germline values: CDR1 LNHDA, CDR2 SQIVND (reference sequence). The CDR3 is 15 amino acids. CDR3 residues: CASSSGGLPNEKLFF. The CDR3 DNA sequence: TGTGCCAGTAGTAGCGGGGGCCTCCCTAATGAAAAACTGTTTTTT.

The chain couples TRBV7-5 to TRBJ2-1; the table's D call TRBD2 went unverified against the DNA. TRBV7-5 is a listed pseudogene. The CDR3 runs 19 residues. The CDR3 loop is CVRSSNILAGGPRDNEQFF. The CDR3 DNA is TGTGTCAGAAGCTCCAACATACTAGCGGGAGGGCCTCGGGACAATGAGCAGTTCTTC.

The rearrangement uses TRBV3-1 (or the pseudogene TRBV3-2) and TRBJ2-2, with 11 bases matching TRBD2. The germline gives CDR1 LGHDT, CDR2 YNNKEL (reference sequence). Trimming at V came to 4 bases and at J to 4 bases, leaving 2 bases not matched to a gene. The CDR3 loop spans 15 amino acids. The CDR3 protein is CASSPTSGSTGELFF. The CDR3 DNA follows: TGTGCCAGCAGCCCTACTAGCGGGAGCACCGGGGAGCTGTTTTTT.

As DNA, the CDR3 is TGTGCCAGCAGTAGTCCGGGGGGGGCGCGCACAGATACGCAGTATTTT. This encodes CASSSPGGARTDTQYF. The chain joins TRBV28 to TRBJ2-3; 8 nucleotides agree with TRBD2. The CDR3 consists of 16 residues. Germline V gene data show CDR1 as MDHEN and CDR2 as SYDVKM. The ends lost 5 bases at V and 1 base at J; junction bases unmatched: 8. Supplemented by reference TRBV28 and TRBJ2-3, the full variable domain reads DVKVTQSSRYLVKRTGEKVFLECVQDMDHENMFWYRQDPGLGLRLIYFSYDVKMKEKGDIPEGYSVSREKKERFSLILESASTNQTSMYLCASSSPGGARTDTQYFGPGTRLTVL.

This clone has a handful of counts. The chain has TRBV9 and TRBJ2-1; 8 nucleotides agree with TRBD2. The CDR3 runs 14 residues. The V gene end was trimmed by 3 bases and the J gene end by 3 bases; junction bases not matched to a gene: 2. Germline lookup yields CDR1 SGDLS and CDR2 YYNGEE. CDR3 sequence: CASSGGLVYNEQFF. CDR3 nucleotides: TGTGCCAGCAGCGGGGGACTAGTCTACAATGAGCAGTTCTTC.

This clone appeared a single time. This chain connects TRBV11-1 to TRBJ2-5; D remains unclear. Germline lookup yields CDR1 SGHAT and CDR2 FQDESV (reference sequence). CDR3 length: 14 residues. V lost 2 bases and J lost 4, with 11 bases in between. The CDR3, as DNA: TGTGCCAGCAGCTTAACCTCAATAGGAGAGACCCAGTACTTC. This translates into CASSLTSIGETQYF.

The rearrangement joins TRBV7-6 to TRBJ1-2, with D maybe TRBD1 (6 bases). Germline V gene lookup returns CDR1 SGHVS and CDR2 FNYEAQ. Trimming took off 6 bases at V and 7 bases at J, with 18 bases between the two ends. The CDR3 has 14 amino acids. The CDR3 spells CASRISTGSGGYTF. The CDR3 nucleotides read TGTGCCAGCAGGATATCGACAGGAAGCGGTGGCTACACCTTC.

This chain links TRBV28 with TRBJ2-5; the match to TRBD2 covers 11 bases. V trimming: 6 bases; J trimming: 2 bases; junction bases outside the gene matches: 8. The CDR3 is 16 residues long. Germline V gene lookup returns CDR1 MDHEN and CDR2 SYDVKM. The DNA for the CDR3 is TGTGCCAGCAGCGCCCCCGGGACTAGCGGTCAAGAGACCCAGTACTTC. It encodes CASSAPGTSGQETQYF.

This clone was detected once. This chain joins TRBV19 and TRBJ2-5; 9 positions match TRBD1. The CDR3 has 15 amino acids. Germline V CDR1 and CDR2: LNHDA, SQIVND (reference sequence). The V and J ends lost 5 bases and 5 bases, in that order; junction bases with no gene match: 9. CDR3 protein: CASSAPTGGGETQYF. Written as DNA, the CDR3 is TGTGCCAGTAGTGCACCAACAGGGGGCGGTGAGACCCAGTACTTC.

This chain uses TRBV10-2 with TRBJ2-3; D remains unclear. Trimming pared 9 bases from V and 7 bases from J, leaving 11 bases between. The germline V gene has CDR1 WSHSY and CDR2 SAAADI. The CDR3 sequence is 11 residues long. CDR3 sequence: CASITRNTQYF. As DNA, the CDR3 is TGCGCCAGTATTACGCGGAATACGCAGTATTTT.

The J gene is TRBJ1-1, the V gene TRBV7-9; D is uncertain. The CDR3 has 15 amino acids. CDR1 is SEHNR and CDR2 is FQNEAQ in the germline V gene (reference sequence). V lost 0 bases and J 11 bases, leaving 19 bases between the germline ends. CDR3 in amino acids: CASSLAFRTQGNAFF. The CDR3 DNA reads TGTGCCAGCAGCTTAGCGTTCCGGACTCAAGGAAATGCTTTCTTT.

This clone was picked up a small number of times. V gene TRBV6-4 combines with J gene TRBJ1-6, with unresolved D. V was pared by 4 bases and J by 7 bases, with 11 bases between. This CDR3 has 14 amino acids. Germline V gene lookup returns CDR1 MRHNA and CDR2 SNTAGT. The CDR3 reads CASSASPGNSPLHF. In nucleotides, the CDR3 is TGTGCCAGCAGTGCGTCGCCGGGAAATTCACCCCTCCACTTT.

This chain joins TRBV18 and TRBJ1-2; no firm D call. The CDR3 sequence is 16 residues long. Germline assignment: CDR1 KGHSH and CDR2 LQKENI. Trimming pared 3 bases from V and 5 bases from J, leaving 19 bases between. The CDR3 nucleotides read TGTGCCAGCTCACCTCTTGGGAGTGGGTTTGATTATGGCTACACCTTC. Its protein is CASSPLGSGFDYGYTF.